A single sample gave rise to the 29 T cell receptor beta chains below, sequenced in a study of OX40 agonist ivuxolimab in advanced cancers. Profiling relied on immunoSEQ multiplex PCR, and the TCRdb table lists in-frame clones only, not all of them. The sample yields around 20,000 clones, less than 95% seen once. The sequencing here drew on CD4+ or CD8+ T cells sorted from blood, taken in a trial of the OX40 agonist ivuxolimab. The receptors shown here come from an adult with an advanced solid tumor such as melanoma, head and neck, liver or kidney cancer.

Written as DNA, the CDR3 is TGTGCCAGCAGTTCGGTAGGGGGGTCTGGGGACGGCATTCAGTACTTC. It encodes CASSSVGGSGDGIQYF. The chain couples TRBV7-9 to TRBJ2-4, with D perhaps TRBD1 or TRBD2 (6 bases each). With 6 bases removed from V and 9 bases from J, the gap between germline ends came to 24 bases. In germline, CDR1 is SEHNR, CDR2 FQNEAQ (reference sequence). There are 16 residues in the CDR3.

J is TRBJ2-1 and V is TRBV19; the D is unclear. V lost 3 bases to trimming and J lost 10 bases, with 7 bases between them. The CDR3 sequence is 11 residues long. The germline V gene has CDR1 LNHDA and CDR2 SQIVND (reference sequence). The CDR3 here is CASSIIGEQFF. In DNA form, the CDR3 reads TGTGCCAGTAGTATTATTGGAGAGCAGTTCTTC.

This chain joins TRBV27 and TRBJ2-7, with a weak D call TRBD2 (6 bases). The CDR3 totals 15 residues. The germline gives CDR1 MNHEY, CDR2 SMNVEV (reference sequence). V was shortened by 3 bases and J by 1 base, with 13 bases between the two germline ends. The CDR3 DNA reads TGTGCCAGCAGTTTCGGAGGGGTTCCGTCCTACGAGCAGTACTTC. It specifies CASSFGGVPSYEQYF.

The V and J genes are TRBV27 and TRBJ2-4, with 8 bases identical to TRBD2. Germline lookup yields CDR1 MNHEY and CDR2 SMNVEV (reference sequence). V was clipped by 2 bases and J by 1 base; unmatched bases: 4. The CDR3 loop spans 16 amino acids. The CDR3 DNA follows: TGTGCCAGCAGTTTAGTGGTAGCGGGGGCCAAAAACATTCAGTACTTC. This translates into CASSLVVAGAKNIQYF.

Only one count was recorded for this clone. This chain joins TRBV18 and TRBJ2-7, with 7 bases matching TRBD2. J lost 5 bases, V lost 3 bases, and 13 bases had no gene match. This CDR3 is built from 16 residues. The V gene's germline CDR1 is KGHSH and CDR2 LQKENI. This chain's CDR3 is CASSPLAGSLDDEQYF. In nucleotides, the CDR3 is TGTGCCAGCTCACCGTTAGCGGGCTCACTTGACGACGAGCAGTACTTC.

V usage is TRBV19 and J usage is TRBJ2-5, with D possibly matching TRBD1 (5 bases). The CDR3 consists of 13 residues. V lost 5 bases to trimming and J lost 1 base, with 8 bases between them. Germline CDR1 reads LNHDA; CDR2 reads SQIVND (reference sequence). DNA for the CDR3: TGTGCCAGTAGTGGCAGGGCCCAAGAGACCCAGTACTTC. This sequence encodes CASSGRAQETQYF.

In DNA form, the CDR3 reads TGTGCCAGCAGGGGTCAAGAGACCCAGTACTTC. This encodes CASRGQETQYF. This chain uses TRBV27 with TRBJ2-5; no definite D call. CDR3 length equals 11 residues. CDR1 is MNHEY and CDR2 is SMNVEV in the germline V gene (reference sequence). V was shortened by 6 bases and J by 2 bases, with 4 bases between the two germline ends.

The count of this clone is one. The rearrangement uses TRBV29-1 and TRBJ1-1, with 7 bases identical to TRBD1. The V gene end was trimmed by 6 bases and the J gene end by 4 bases; junction bases not matched to a gene: 5. The CDR3 has 12 residues. Germline CDR1 reads SQVTM; CDR2 reads ANQGSEA. The CDR3 sequence is CSVQGVGTEAFF. Here the CDR3 DNA reads TGCAGCGTCCAGGGGGTAGGCACTGAAGCTTTCTTT.

Judged by abundance, this clone is medium-sized. The CDR3 region is CASSQDGEGLRGLHTDTQYF. The CDR3 DNA reads as TGTGCCAGCAGCCAAGATGGGGAGGGGCTTCGAGGACTACACACAGATACGCAGTATTTT. This chain links TRBV4-2 with TRBJ2-3; 7 bases fit TRBD2. The CDR3 is 20 amino acids. V trimming: 0 bases; J trimming: 2 bases; junction bases outside the gene matches: 17. CDR1 LGHNA and CDR2 YNFKEQ come from the germline V gene.

This chain links TRBV5-6 with TRBJ2-7; D gene uncertain. This CDR3 contains 12 residues. Germline CDR1 SGHDT, CDR2 YYEEEE. The germline V and J ends were trimmed by 1 base and 4 bases, with 6 bases remaining between them. CDR3 amino acids: CASSLLAYEQYF. CDR3 coding DNA: TGTGCCAGCAGCTTGCTGGCGTACGAGCAGTACTTC.

This rearrangement joins TRBV11-2 to TRBJ2-1, with D uncertain. CDR1 and CDR2 from the germline V gene are SGHAT and FQNNGV. V lost 5 bases and J 5 bases, leaving 7 bases between the germline ends. The CDR3 is 12 residues long. The DNA of the CDR3 is TGTGCCAGCAGCCCGCCCAACAATGAGCAGTTCTTC. Protein sequence: CASSPPNNEQFF.

The V gene is TRBV28, the J gene TRBJ2-7, with TRBD2 matching 10 bases. V gave up 5 bases and J gave up 4 bases; unmatched junction bases: 8. CDR1 is MDHEN and CDR2 is SYDVKM in the germline V gene. CDR3 size: 15 residues. The CDR3 spells CASSPPGLALYEQYF. As DNA, the CDR3 is TGTGCCAGCAGTCCCCCGGGACTAGCGCTGTACGAGCAGTACTTC.

V is TRBV27 and J is TRBJ1-2; the match to TRBD1 covers 8 bases. The CDR3 extends over 13 amino acids. With 3 bases clipped from V and 7 bases from J, the junction kept 4 bases outside the gene matches. Germline-derived CDR1 and CDR2 are MNHEY and SMNVEV (reference sequence). The CDR3 region is CASSFRTGFGYTF. CDR3 DNA sequence: TGTGCCAGCAGTTTTCGGACAGGGTTTGGCTACACCTTC.

This chain links TRBV27 with TRBJ2-5; 11 bases are a match to TRBD2. V lost 5 bases, J lost 5 bases, and 4 bases stayed unmatched. The germline CDR1 and CDR2 sequences are MNHEY and SMNVEV (reference sequence). The CDR3 loop spans 14 amino acids. The CDR3 reads CASSTSGSFETQYF. DNA for the CDR3: TGTGCCAGCAGTACTAGCGGGAGTTTTGAGACCCAGTACTTC.

The V gene is TRBV11-3, the J gene TRBJ1-6, with 10 bases fitting TRBD1. The CDR3 loop spans 18 amino acids. Germline trimming cut 5 bases from V and 10 bases from J; bases unmatched to any gene: 17. The germline gives CDR1 SGHNT, CDR2 YENEEA. The CDR3 loop reads CASSPPPGQGNVRSPLHF. The CDR3 nucleotides read TGTGCCAGCAGCCCACCGCCGGGACAGGGGAATGTACGGTCACCCCTCCACTTT.

V usage is TRBV5-6 and J usage is TRBJ1-5; D is ambiguous. The CDR3 has 14 amino acids. CDR1 is SGHDT and CDR2 is YYEEEE in the germline V gene. Trimming removed 2 bases at V and 6 bases at J, with 12 bases between. CDR3 in DNA: TGTGCCAGCAGCTTTTTAGGATCGGGTCAGCCCCAGCATTTT. Translated, it gives CASSFLGSGQPQHF. Using reference TRBV5-6 and TRBJ1-5 for the parts outside the CDR3, the full variable domain is DAGVTQSPTHLIKTRGQQVTLRCSPKSGHDTVSWYQQALGQGPQFIFQYYEEEERQRGNFPDRFSGHQFPNYSSELNVNALLLGDSALYLCASSFLGSGQPQHFGDGTRLSIL.

This chain uses TRBV7-6 with TRBJ2-7; maybe TRBD2 (6 bases). Germline lookup yields CDR1 SGHVS and CDR2 FNYEAQ. V was trimmed by 5 bases and J by 1 base, leaving 12 bases between them. This CDR3 has 14 residues. As DNA, the CDR3 is TGTGCCAGCAGCGTCGGAGGGCCGTCCTACGAGCAGTACTTC. Translation gives CASSVGGPSYEQYF.

The J gene is TRBJ2-1, the V gene TRBV4-3, with TRBD2 matching 12 bases. The CDR3 is 16 residues long. Germline V CDR1 and CDR2: LGHNA, YSLEER. The trim removed 4 bases at V and 7 bases at J, leaving 8 bases unmatched. The CDR3 protein is CASSPPGLAGRNEQFF. The CDR3 DNA reads TGCGCCAGCAGCCCCCCGGGACTAGCGGGTCGTAATGAGCAGTTCTTC.

V usage is TRBV7-9 and J usage is TRBJ2-5; D might be TRBD2 (6 bases). The V and J ends lost 6 bases and 4 bases respectively, with 21 bases between them. Germline loops: CDR1 SEHNR, CDR2 FQNEAQ (reference sequence). The CDR3 totals 16 residues. CDR3 protein: CASRKEVVAGRETQYF. DNA of the CDR3: TGTGCCAGCAGAAAAGAGGTAGTCGCGGGGCGAGAGACCCAGTACTTC.

The CDR3 is CASSWGGTGELFF. DNA of the CDR3: TGTGCCAGCTCCTGGGGGGGAACCGGGGAGCTGTTTTTT. The rearrangement joins TRBV27 to TRBJ2-2; 7 nucleotides line up with TRBD2. The CDR3 has 13 residues. Losses at the gene ends were 8 bases for V and 5 bases for J; bases not matched to a gene: 5. The germline V gene encodes CDR1 MNHEY and CDR2 SMNVEV (reference sequence).

This sequence joins TRBV4-2 and TRBJ2-7; D ambiguous. Germline CDR1 and CDR2: LGHNA and YNFKEQ. This CDR3 contains 15 residues. V shed 1 base and J shed 0 bases, with 10 bases lying between them. CDR3 sequence reads: CASSQAIGTSYEQYF. CDR3 DNA sequence: TGTGCCAGCAGCCAAGCGATAGGTACCTCCTACGAGCAGTACTTC.

The chain joins TRBV9 to TRBJ2-3; D gene ambiguous. Germline V CDR1 and CDR2: SGDLS, YYNGEE. The germline V and J ends were trimmed by 0 bases and 0 bases, with 11 bases remaining between them. The CDR3 runs to 16 residues. CDR3 bases: TGTGCCAGCAGCGTAGAAGCTGCAGTTAGCACAGATACGCAGTATTTT. This gives the protein CASSVEAAVSTDTQYF.

V and J are TRBV19 and TRBJ2-7, with 7 bases fitting TRBD2. CDR3 size: 13 residues. CDR1 is LNHDA and CDR2 is SQIVND in the germline V gene (reference sequence). V shed 5 bases and J 7 bases; nucleotides not matched to a gene: 8. The chain's CDR3 is CASSVLAGSEQYF. CDR3 nucleotides: TGTGCCAGTAGTGTTTTAGCGGGCTCGGAGCAGTACTTC.

The chain is built from TRBV6-5 and TRBJ1-6, with a possible D match to TRBD1 (6 bases). This CDR3 contains 15 residues. V was pared by 0 bases and J by 9 bases, with 12 bases between. Germline CDR1 and CDR2: MNHEY and SVGAGI. The CDR3 coding sequence is TGTGCCAGCAGTTACTCCCGGGACATAATTTCACCCCTCCACTTT. It translates to CASSYSRDIISPLHF.

The rearrangement links TRBV19 to TRBJ1-3; D is uncertain. Germline V lookup: CDR1 LNHDA, CDR2 SQIVND (reference sequence). V gave up 8 bases and J gave up 0 bases, with 8 bases separating them. This CDR3 has 13 residues. CDR3 nucleotide sequence: TGTGCCAGTTTTGGACGCTCTGGAAACACCATATATTTT. Translated, it gives CASFGRSGNTIYF.

The CDR3 coding sequence is TGTGCCAGCAGTGAGGGTACGCAGTATTTT. Protein sequence: CASSEGTQYF. The chain employs TRBV2 and TRBJ2-3, with unresolved D. Trimming took off 3 bases at V and 8 bases at J, with 3 bases between the two ends. The CDR3 consists of 10 residues. From germline, CDR1 is SNHLY and CDR2 FYNNEI.

This clone is large (0.1 to 1%) by share. The rearrangement links TRBV28 to TRBJ2-7, with TRBD2 identical over 8 bases. Germline trimming cut 5 bases from V and 4 bases from J; bases unmatched to any gene: 10. Germline CDR1 and CDR2: MDHEN and SYDVKM. The CDR3 extends over 15 amino acids. CDR3 sequence reads: CASSPVGRAKYEQYF. CDR3 nucleotide sequence: TGTGCCAGCAGTCCGGTCGGGAGGGCCAAGTACGAGCAGTACTTC.

This clone was counted between two and nine times. This rearrangement joins TRBV29-1 to TRBJ1-1; the D is unclear. This CDR3 has 10 amino acids. Germline CDR1 and CDR2: SQVTM and ANQGSEA. V shed 3 bases and J shed 7 bases, with 6 bases lying between them. The CDR3 DNA sequence: TGCAGCGTTGATGCCAGTGAAGCTTTCTTT. It encodes CSVDASEAFF.

The chain joins TRBV28 to TRBJ2-1, with no clear D. Trimming left V 5 bases short and J 5 bases short, with 10 bases between. CDR1 is MDHEN and CDR2 is SYDVKM in the germline V gene. This CDR3 is 13 amino acids long. DNA of the CDR3: TGTGCCAGCAGTAGCCCGGACGACAATGAGCAGTTCTTC. Translating it yields CASSSPDDNEQFF.